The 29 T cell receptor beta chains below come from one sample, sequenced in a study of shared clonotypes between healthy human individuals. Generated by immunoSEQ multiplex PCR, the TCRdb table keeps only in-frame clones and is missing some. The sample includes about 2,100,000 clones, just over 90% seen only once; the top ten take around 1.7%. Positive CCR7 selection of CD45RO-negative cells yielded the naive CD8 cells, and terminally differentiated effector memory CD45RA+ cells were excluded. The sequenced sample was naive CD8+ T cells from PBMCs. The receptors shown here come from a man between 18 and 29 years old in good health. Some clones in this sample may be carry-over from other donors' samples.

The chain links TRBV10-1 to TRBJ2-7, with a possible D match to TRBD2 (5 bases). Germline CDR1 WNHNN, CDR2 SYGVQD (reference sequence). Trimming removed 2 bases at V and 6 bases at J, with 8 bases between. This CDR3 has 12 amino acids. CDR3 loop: CASSEPGGEQYF. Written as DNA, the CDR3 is TGCGCCAGCAGTGAGCCCGGAGGCGAGCAGTACTTC.

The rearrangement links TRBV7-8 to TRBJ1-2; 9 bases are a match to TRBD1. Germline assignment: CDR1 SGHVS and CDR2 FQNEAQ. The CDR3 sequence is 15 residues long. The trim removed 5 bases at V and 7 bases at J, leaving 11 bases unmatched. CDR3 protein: CASSQQAQGASGYTF. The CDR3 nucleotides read TGTGCCAGCAGCCAACAGGCACAGGGGGCCTCTGGCTACACCTTC.

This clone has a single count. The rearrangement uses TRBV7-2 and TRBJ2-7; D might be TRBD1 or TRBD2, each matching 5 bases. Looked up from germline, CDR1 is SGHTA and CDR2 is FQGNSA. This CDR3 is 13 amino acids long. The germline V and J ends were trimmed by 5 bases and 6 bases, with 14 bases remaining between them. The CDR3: CASSPGTSSEQYF. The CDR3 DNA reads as TGTGCCAGCAGCCCAGGGACCTCCAGCGAGCAGTACTTC.

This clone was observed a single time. Here the CDR3 reads CASSVGAKGYTF. The DNA of the CDR3 is TGTGCCAGCAGCGTGGGCGCTAAGGGCTACACCTTC. The chain is built from TRBV11-2 and TRBJ1-2, with unresolved D. The CDR3 totals 12 residues. The germline gives CDR1 SGHAT, CDR2 FQNNGV. The V gene lost 5 bases and the J gene lost 8 bases, with 12 bases spanning the gap.

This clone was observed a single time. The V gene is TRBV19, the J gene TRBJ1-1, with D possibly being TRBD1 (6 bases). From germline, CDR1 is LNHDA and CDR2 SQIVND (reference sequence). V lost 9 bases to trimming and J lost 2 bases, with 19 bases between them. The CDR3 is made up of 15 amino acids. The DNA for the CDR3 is TGTGCCAGCGGGGTGCCAGGGGAAGAAAACACTGAAGCTTTCTTT. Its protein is CASGVPGEENTEAFF.

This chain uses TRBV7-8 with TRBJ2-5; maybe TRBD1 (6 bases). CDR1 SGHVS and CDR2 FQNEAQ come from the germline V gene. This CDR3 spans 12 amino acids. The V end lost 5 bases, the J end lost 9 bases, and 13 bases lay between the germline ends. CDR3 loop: CASSPIEGAQYF. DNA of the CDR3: TGTGCCAGCAGCCCTATTGAGGGGGCCCAGTACTTC. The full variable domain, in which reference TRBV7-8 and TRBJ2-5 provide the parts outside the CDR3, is GAGVSQSPRYKVAKRGQDVALRCDPISGHVSLFWYQQALGQGPEFLTYFQNEAQLDKSGLPSDRFFAERPEGSVSTLKIQRTQQEDSAVYLCASSPIEGAQYFGPGTRLLVL.

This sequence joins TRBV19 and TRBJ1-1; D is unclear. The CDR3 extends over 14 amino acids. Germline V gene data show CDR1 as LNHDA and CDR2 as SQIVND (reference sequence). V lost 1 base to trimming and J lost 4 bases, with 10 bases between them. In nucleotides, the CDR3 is TGTGCCAGTAGTATAGGGTCTGGGCCCACTGAAGCTTTCTTT. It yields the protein CASSIGSGPTEAFF.

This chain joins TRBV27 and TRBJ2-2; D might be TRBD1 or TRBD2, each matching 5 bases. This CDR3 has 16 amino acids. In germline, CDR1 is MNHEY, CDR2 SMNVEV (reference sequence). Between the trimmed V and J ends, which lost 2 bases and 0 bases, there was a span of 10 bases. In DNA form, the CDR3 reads TGTGCCAGCAGTTTACCGGGACCAACGAACACCGGGGAGCTGTTTTTT. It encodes CASSLPGPTNTGELFF.

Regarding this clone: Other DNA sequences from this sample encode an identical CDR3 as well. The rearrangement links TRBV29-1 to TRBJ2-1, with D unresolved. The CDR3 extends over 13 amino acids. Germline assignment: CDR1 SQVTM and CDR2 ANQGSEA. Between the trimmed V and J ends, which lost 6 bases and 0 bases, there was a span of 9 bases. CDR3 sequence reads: CSVVQSSYNEQFF. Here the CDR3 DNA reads TGCAGCGTGGTTCAAAGCTCCTACAATGAGCAGTTCTTC.

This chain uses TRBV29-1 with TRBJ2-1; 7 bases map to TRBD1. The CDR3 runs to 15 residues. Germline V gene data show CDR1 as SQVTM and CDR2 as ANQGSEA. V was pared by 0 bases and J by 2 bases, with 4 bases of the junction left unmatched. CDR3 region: CSVEDQQGTYNEQFF. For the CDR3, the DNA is TGCAGCGTTGAAGATCAACAGGGGACCTACAATGAGCAGTTCTTC.

Here the CDR3 DNA reads TGCGCCAGCAGCCAAGATCGTTGGGCTACCTACGAGCAGTACTTC. This encodes CASSQDRWATYEQYF. The V and J genes are TRBV4-3 and TRBJ2-7; D is unresolved. The CDR3 consists of 15 residues. V was clipped by 0 bases and J by 2 bases, with 11 bases between them. Germline V CDR1 and CDR2: LGHNA, YSLEER.

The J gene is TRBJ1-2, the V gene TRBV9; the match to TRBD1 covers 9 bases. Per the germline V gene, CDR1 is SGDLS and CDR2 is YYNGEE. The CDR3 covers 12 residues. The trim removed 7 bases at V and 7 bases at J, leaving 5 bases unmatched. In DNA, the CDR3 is TGTGCCAGCCATACAGGGGGCACTGGCTACACCTTC. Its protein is CASHTGGTGYTF.

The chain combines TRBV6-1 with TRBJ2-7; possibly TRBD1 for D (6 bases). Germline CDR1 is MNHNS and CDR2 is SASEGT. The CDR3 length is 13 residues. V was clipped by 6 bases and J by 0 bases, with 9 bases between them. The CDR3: CASRDSNSYEQYF. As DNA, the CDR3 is TGTGCCAGCAGGGACAGCAACTCCTACGAGCAGTACTTC.

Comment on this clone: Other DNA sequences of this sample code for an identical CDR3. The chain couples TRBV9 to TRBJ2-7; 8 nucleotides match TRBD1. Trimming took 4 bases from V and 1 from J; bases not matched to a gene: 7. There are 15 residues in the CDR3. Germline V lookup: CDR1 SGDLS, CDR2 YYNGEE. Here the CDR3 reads CASSPGDRSSYEQYF. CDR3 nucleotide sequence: TGTGCCAGCAGCCCAGGGGACAGGTCGTCCTACGAGCAGTACTTC.

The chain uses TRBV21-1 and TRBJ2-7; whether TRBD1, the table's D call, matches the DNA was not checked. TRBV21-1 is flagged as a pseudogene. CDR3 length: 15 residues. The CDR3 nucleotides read TGTGCCAGCAGCAAGGAGAGACAGGGGAGTTACGAGCAGTACTTC. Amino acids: CASSKERQGSYEQYF.

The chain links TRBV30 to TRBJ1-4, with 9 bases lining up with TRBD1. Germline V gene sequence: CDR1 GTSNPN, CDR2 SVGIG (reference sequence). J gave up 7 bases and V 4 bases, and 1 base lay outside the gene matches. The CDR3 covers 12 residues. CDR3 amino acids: CAWMTGGEKLFF. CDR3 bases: TGTGCCTGGATGACAGGGGGTGAAAAACTGTTTTTT.

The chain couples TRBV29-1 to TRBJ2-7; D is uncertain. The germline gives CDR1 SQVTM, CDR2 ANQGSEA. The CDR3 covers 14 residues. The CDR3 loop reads CSITLGLTNYEQYF. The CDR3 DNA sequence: TGCAGTATAACGCTGGGCCTTACCAACTACGAGCAGTACTTC.

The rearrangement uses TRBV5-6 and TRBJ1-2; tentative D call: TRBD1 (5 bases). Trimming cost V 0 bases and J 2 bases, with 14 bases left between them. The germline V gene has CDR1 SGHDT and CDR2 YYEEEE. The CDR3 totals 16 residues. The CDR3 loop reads CASSLDGAGLNYGYTF. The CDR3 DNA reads TGTGCCAGCAGCTTGGACGGGGCAGGGTTAAACTATGGCTACACCTTC.

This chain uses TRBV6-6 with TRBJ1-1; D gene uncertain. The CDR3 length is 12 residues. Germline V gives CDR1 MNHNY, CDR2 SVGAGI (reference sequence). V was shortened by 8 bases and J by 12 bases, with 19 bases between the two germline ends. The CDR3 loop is CASLAPGLDPFF. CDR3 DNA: TGTGCCAGCCTAGCTCCGGGTTTGGACCCTTTCTTT.

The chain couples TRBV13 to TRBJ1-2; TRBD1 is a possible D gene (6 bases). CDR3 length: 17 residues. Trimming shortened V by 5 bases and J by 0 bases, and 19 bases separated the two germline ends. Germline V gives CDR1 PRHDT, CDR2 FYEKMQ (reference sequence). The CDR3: CASSPTEGGPSNYGYTF. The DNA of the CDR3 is TGTGCCAGCAGCCCGACGGAGGGGGGGCCCTCTAACTATGGCTACACCTTC.

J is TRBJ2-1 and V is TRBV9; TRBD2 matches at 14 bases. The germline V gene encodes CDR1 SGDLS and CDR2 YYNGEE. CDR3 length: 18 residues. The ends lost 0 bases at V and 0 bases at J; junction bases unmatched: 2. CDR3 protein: CASSVGGTSGSSYNEQFF. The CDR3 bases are TGTGCCAGCAGCGTAGGGGGGACTAGCGGGAGCTCCTACAATGAGCAGTTCTTC.

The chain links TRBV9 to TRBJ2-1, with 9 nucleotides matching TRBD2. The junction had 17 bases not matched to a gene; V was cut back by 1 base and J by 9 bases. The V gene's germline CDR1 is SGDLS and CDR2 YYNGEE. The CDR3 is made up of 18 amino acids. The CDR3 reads CASSVTEGLAGAQGEQFF. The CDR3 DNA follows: TGTGCCAGCAGCGTAACTGAGGGATTAGCGGGAGCTCAAGGTGAGCAGTTCTTC.

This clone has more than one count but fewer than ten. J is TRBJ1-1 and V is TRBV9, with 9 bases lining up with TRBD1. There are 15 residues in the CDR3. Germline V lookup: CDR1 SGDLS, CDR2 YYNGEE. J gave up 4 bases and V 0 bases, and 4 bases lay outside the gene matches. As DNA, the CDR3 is TGTGCCAGCAGCGTAGATGAGACAGGGGGCACTGAAGCTTTCTTT. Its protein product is CASSVDETGGTEAFF. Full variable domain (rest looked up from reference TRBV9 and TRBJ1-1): DSGVTQTPKHLITATGQRVTLRCSPRSGDLSVYWYQQSLDQGLQFLIQYYNGEERAKGNILERFSAQQFPDLHSELNLSSLELGDSALYFCASSVDETGGTEAFFGQGTRLTVV.

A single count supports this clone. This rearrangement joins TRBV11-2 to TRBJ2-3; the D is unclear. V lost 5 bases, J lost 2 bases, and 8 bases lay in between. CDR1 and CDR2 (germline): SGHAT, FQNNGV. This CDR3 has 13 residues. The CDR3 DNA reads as TGTGCCAGCAGCCACAATCCCACAGATACGCAGTATTTT. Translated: CASSHNPTDTQYF.

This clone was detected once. In DNA, the CDR3 is TGTGCCAGCAGCTTTGGGGGGAAACCGTACAATGAGCAGTTCTTC. It yields the protein CASSFGGKPYNEQFF. The chain is built from TRBV11-2 and TRBJ2-1; perhaps TRBD2 as D (6 bases). CDR1 is SGHAT and CDR2 is FQNNGV in the germline V gene. CDR3 length: 15 amino acids. Trimming shortened V by 3 bases and J by 4 bases, and 13 bases separated the two germline ends.

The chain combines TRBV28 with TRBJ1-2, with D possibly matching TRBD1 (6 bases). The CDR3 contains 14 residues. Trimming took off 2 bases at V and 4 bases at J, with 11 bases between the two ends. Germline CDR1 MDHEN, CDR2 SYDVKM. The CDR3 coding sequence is TGTGCCAGCAGTTTAAGGGCAGGGGTCTATGGCTACACCTTC. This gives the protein CASSLRAGVYGYTF.

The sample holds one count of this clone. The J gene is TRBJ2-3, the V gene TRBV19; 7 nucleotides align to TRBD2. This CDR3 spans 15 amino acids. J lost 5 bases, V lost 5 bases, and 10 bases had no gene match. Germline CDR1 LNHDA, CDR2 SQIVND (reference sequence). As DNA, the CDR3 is TGTGCCAGTAGTCTAAGGAGCGGGAATGGAGATACGCAGTATTTT. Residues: CASSLRSGNGDTQYF.

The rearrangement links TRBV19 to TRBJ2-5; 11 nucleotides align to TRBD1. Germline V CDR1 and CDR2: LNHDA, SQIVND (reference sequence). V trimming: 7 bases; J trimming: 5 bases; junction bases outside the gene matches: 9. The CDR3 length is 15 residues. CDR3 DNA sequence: TGTGCCAGTACCGAGGGACAGGGGGGGGTCGAGACCCAGTACTTC. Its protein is CASTEGQGGVETQYF.

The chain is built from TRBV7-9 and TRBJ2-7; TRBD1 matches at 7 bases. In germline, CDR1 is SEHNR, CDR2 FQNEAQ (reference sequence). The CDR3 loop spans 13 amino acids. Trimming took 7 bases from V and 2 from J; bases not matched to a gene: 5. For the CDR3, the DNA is TGTGCCAGCACCCGGGACAGTCCCTACGAGCAGTACTTC. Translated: CASTRDSPYEQYF.